The 16 T cell receptor beta chains in this list originate from one sample, sequenced in a study of shared clonotypes between healthy human individuals. Produced via immunoSEQ multiplex PCR; TCRdb's table is partial and in-frame only. The sample yields 2,100,000 or so clones, approximately 94% seen once. The sequencing input was naive CD4+ T cells sorted from blood. Noted subset: CD45RA+ positively selected. The receptors were sampled from a man younger than 35 in good health.

This clone has a handful of counts. The chain carries TRBV6-1 and TRBJ1-6, with D tentatively TRBD1 (5 bases). This CDR3 is 14 amino acids long. Germline CDR1 is MNHNS and CDR2 is SASEGT. V was trimmed by 0 bases and J by 13 bases, leaving 13 bases between them. The CDR3 coding sequence is TGTGCCAGCAGTGAAGCGGGGACCGTCCGCCCCCTCCACTTT. Translation: CASSEAGTVRPLHF.

This chain uses TRBV9 with TRBJ1-2; TRBD1 matches 8 bases. V trimming: 2 bases; J trimming: 3 bases; junction bases outside the gene matches: 6. Germline CDR1 is SGDLS and CDR2 is YYNGEE. The CDR3 has 15 residues. The CDR3 DNA sequence: TGTGCCAGCAGCGTTGGGGACAGGAAAGACTATGGCTACACCTTC. Translation gives CASSVGDRKDYGYTF.

With regard to this clone: Distinct nucleotide sequences in the sample also encode this CDR3. The chain uses TRBV25-1 and TRBJ2-7, with D perhaps matching TRBD2 (7 bases). The CDR3 sequence is 13 residues long. CDR1 and CDR2 (germline): MGHDK, SYGVNS. V lost 6 bases to trimming and J lost 3 bases, with 12 bases between them. CDR3 amino acids: CASSEGGLYEQYF. The CDR3 coding sequence is TGTGCCAGCAGCGAGGGGGGGCTCTACGAGCAGTACTTC.

Of note for this clone: The same CDR3 also results from other DNA sequences found in this sample. This chain links TRBV6-4 with TRBJ2-3; D unresolved. Germline CDR1 is MRHNA and CDR2 is SNTAGT. V lost 6 bases to trimming and J lost 0 bases, with 7 bases between them. CDR3 length equals 13 residues. The CDR3 spells CASRRASTDTQYF. The CDR3 DNA is TGTGCCAGCAGACGAGCGAGCACAGATACGCAGTATTTT.

The chain carries TRBV4-1 and TRBJ2-5; D call uncertain. Deletions cut 0 bases from V and 2 bases from J, with 10 bases between. The CDR3 runs to 15 residues. Germline loops: CDR1 MGHRA, CDR2 YSYEKL. The CDR3 DNA is TGCGCCAGCAGCCAAGATCTTCAGAGTCAAGAGACCCAGTACTTC. Its translation is CASSQDLQSQETQYF.

V gene TRBV9 combines with J gene TRBJ2-2, with 9 bases aligning to TRBD2. Trimming removed 4 bases from V and 7 bases from J; junction bases left unmatched: 14. CDR3 size: 17 residues. CDR1 is SGDLS, CDR2 YYNGEE, per germline. The chain's CDR3 is CASSSRERGASNGELFF. The CDR3 bases are TGTGCCAGCAGCTCTCGGGAGCGGGGGGCGAGTAACGGGGAGCTGTTTTTT.

The rearrangement links TRBV7-9 to TRBJ2-3, with 8 bases lining up with TRBD1. The CDR3 is 16 residues long. The J segment lost 4 bases and the V segment lost 5 bases, leaving 11 bases of the junction unmatched. Germline V gives CDR1 SEHNR, CDR2 FQNEAQ (reference sequence). The CDR3: CASSHTSSRGPDTQYF. CDR3 nucleotide sequence: TGTGCCAGCAGCCACACGTCATCCAGGGGGCCAGATACGCAGTATTTT.

The V call is TRBV5-6, the J call TRBJ2-7; perhaps TRBD2 as D (6 bases). The germline gives CDR1 SGHDT, CDR2 YYEEEE. V dropped 0 bases and J dropped 4 bases, with 17 bases sitting between them. The length of the CDR3 is 16 residues. This CDR3 reads CASSLADSNGGYEQYF. The CDR3 bases are TGTGCCAGCAGCTTGGCCGATTCTAACGGGGGTTACGAGCAGTACTTC.

This rearrangement joins TRBV10-3 to TRBJ2-7; 8 nucleotides agree with TRBD2. From germline, CDR1 is ENHRY and CDR2 SYGVKD. The V and J ends lost 10 bases and 5 bases, in that order; junction bases with no gene match: 7. This CDR3 comprises 12 residues. The CDR3 sequence is CATSGGGNEQYF. The CDR3, as DNA: TGTGCCACCTCGGGGGGGGGCAACGAGCAGTACTTC.

The chain recombines TRBV6-4 with TRBJ2-7; D gene ambiguous. The CDR3 loop spans 13 amino acids. With 6 bases removed from V and 9 bases from J, the gap between germline ends came to 18 bases. The germline gives CDR1 MRHNA, CDR2 SNTAGT. CDR3 nucleotide sequence: TGTGCCAGCAGCGCCAAGGACCTCTGGGGGCAGTACTTC. Translation: CASSAKDLWGQYF.

The V and J genes are TRBV6-5 and TRBJ2-7, with TRBD2 identical over 7 bases. V dropped 6 bases and J dropped 3; count of bases not matched to a gene: 5. The germline CDR1 and CDR2 sequences are MNHEY and SVGAGI. The CDR3 length is 13 residues. The CDR3 protein is CASRGGLGYEQYF. The CDR3 DNA follows: TGTGCCAGCAGGGGAGGGCTAGGCTACGAGCAGTACTTC.

This chain links TRBV2 with TRBJ2-1; D possibly matches TRBD1 or TRBD2 (5 bases each). Trimming removed 3 bases at V and 3 bases at J, with 9 bases between. The CDR3 totals 14 residues. Germline V gene sequence: CDR1 SNHLY, CDR2 FYNNEI. The CDR3 DNA reads TGTGCCAGCAGTGAGGGACCTCTCTACAATGAGCAGTTCTTC. The encoded protein is CASSEGPLYNEQFF.

The V call is TRBV6-4, the J call TRBJ2-7; D is perhaps TRBD1 (5 bases). CDR1 MRHNA and CDR2 SNTAGT come from the germline V gene. V lost 0 bases and J 5 bases, leaving 32 bases between the germline ends. The CDR3 consists of 21 residues. CDR3 DNA: TGTGCCAGCAGTGACTCGGTTAAAGAGACAGAAATCGGTGGCCGCCAGAACGAGCAGTACTTC. It encodes CASSDSVKETEIGGRQNEQYF.

The chain combines TRBV7-8 with TRBJ2-5; D may match TRBD1 or TRBD2 (7 bases each). This CDR3 has 15 residues. Germline CDR1 reads SGHVS; CDR2 reads FQNEAQ. Trimming shortened V by 4 bases and J by 5 bases, and 17 bases separated the two germline ends. CDR3 loop: CASSSKRAGQETQYF. CDR3 in DNA: TGTGCCAGCAGCTCAAAAAGAGCGGGACAGGAGACCCAGTACTTC.

The rearrangement uses TRBV19 and TRBJ2-1; the match to TRBD2 covers 9 bases. This CDR3 region has 13 residues. From germline, CDR1 is LNHDA and CDR2 SQIVND (reference sequence). The ends lost 6 bases at V and 7 bases at J; junction bases unmatched: 4. The CDR3 loop reads CASRGTSSNEQFF. Here the CDR3 DNA reads TGTGCCAGTAGAGGGACTAGCTCGAATGAGCAGTTCTTC.

As DNA, the CDR3 is TGTGCCAGCAGCTTAGGTTGGGGAGGACTTGCATCCTACGAGCAGTACTTC. Its protein is CASSLGWGGLASYEQYF. The gene calls are TRBV7-9 and TRBJ2-7; D possibly corresponds to TRBD2 (6 bases). V was shortened by 1 base and J by 1 base, with 17 bases between the two germline ends. CDR3 length equals 17 residues. Germline loops: CDR1 SEHNR, CDR2 FQNEAQ (reference sequence).